This T cell receptor beta chain was recovered during a study of control samples from healthy donors and cancer patients. The method was immunoSEQ multiplex PCR; TCRdb's version includes in-frame clones alone and lacks a portion of them. Of about 140,000 clones in the sample, around 90% were seen once. The material sequenced was blood. The TCR was taken from a man in his thirties or forties in good health.

This CDR3 is CAWTIGVEGYTF. CDR3 in DNA: TGTGCCTGGACAATAGGGGTAGAGGGCTACACCTTC. The chain joins TRBV30 to TRBJ1-2; weak D call: TRBD1 (5 bases). Germline V gene data show CDR1 as GTSNPN and CDR2 as SVGIG (reference sequence). The length of the CDR3 is 12 residues. The ends were cut back, 4 bases at V and 8 bases at J, with 14 bases in the middle. The variable domain in full, completed from reference TRBV30 and TRBJ1-2, reads SQTIHQWPATLVQPVGSPLSLECTVEGTSNPNLYWYRQAAGRGLQLLFYSVGIGQISSEVPQNLSASRPQDRQFILSSKKLLLSDSGFYLCAWTIGVEGYTFGSGTRLTVV.